Presented here are 9 T cell receptor beta chains from one specimen sequenced in a study of T cell changes during pregnancy in multiple sclerosis. TCRdb's copy holds only in-frame clones and misses some; the assay was immunoSEQ multiplex PCR. This table holds 50,000 to 75,000 clones, roughly 91% found once. Sequencing used peripheral blood, obtained in the third trimester of pregnancy. The receptors derive from a female donor in good health, enrolled as a control in a pregnancy study.

The chain uses TRBV30 and TRBJ1-2, with D perhaps TRBD1 (6 bases). V dropped 4 bases and J dropped 4 bases, with 13 bases sitting between them. There are 13 residues in the CDR3. Germline V CDR1 and CDR2: GTSNPN, SVGIG (reference sequence). For the CDR3, the DNA is TGTGCCTGGACTCTCGGGGGGCCCTATGGCTACACCTTC. This gives the protein CAWTLGGPYGYTF.

The gene calls are TRBV14 and TRBJ2-5; 8 bases are shared with TRBD2. CDR3 length: 15 residues. Germline assignment: CDR1 SGHDN and CDR2 FVKESK. Trimming cost V 2 bases and J 5 bases; bases outside gene matches: 7. CDR3 sequence reads: CASSQTGGLRETQYF. DNA of the CDR3: TGTGCCAGCAGCCAAACGGGGGGGCTGCGCGAGACCCAGTACTTC.

The gene calls are TRBV5-6 and TRBJ2-1; 16 bases align to TRBD2. The V gene's germline CDR1 is SGHDT and CDR2 YYEEEE. The CDR3 extends over 17 amino acids. The V segment lost 4 bases and the J segment 4 bases; nucleotides outside the gene matches: 5. The CDR3 loop reads CASSLGLAGGLYNEQFF. The CDR3 region has the DNA TGTGCCAGCAGCCTGGGACTAGCGGGGGGGCTTTACAATGAGCAGTTCTTC.

The J gene is TRBJ2-2, the V gene TRBV27; D remains ambiguous. The V gene's germline CDR1 is MNHEY and CDR2 SMNVEV (reference sequence). V lost 1 base and J lost 1, with 4 bases in between. CDR3 length: 14 residues. In DNA, the CDR3 is TGTGCCAGCAGTTTATACTTGAACACCGGGGAGCTGTTTTTT. Its translation: CASSLYLNTGELFF.

The chain recombines TRBV18 with TRBJ1-1; D gene uncertain. V shed 3 bases and J shed 3 bases, with 8 bases lying between them. CDR3 length: 13 residues. The germline CDR1 and CDR2 sequences are KGHSH and LQKENI. The CDR3 protein is CASSPLEYTEAFF. The CDR3 bases are TGTGCCAGCTCACCTTTAGAATACACTGAAGCTTTCTTT.

The chain links TRBV5-1 to TRBJ2-5; 9 bases agree with TRBD2. The end of the DNA is better explained by TRBJ2-7, so the J call may be wrong. This CDR3 region has 17 residues. Germline V gene lookup returns CDR1 SGHRS and CDR2 YFSETQ. CDR3 loop: CASSLTSGRLLSYEQYF. The DNA of the CDR3 is TGCGCCAGCAGCTTGACTAGCGGGCGGTTATTATCCTACGAGCAGTACTTC.

The rearrangement joins TRBV2 to TRBJ2-1; 7 bases align to TRBD1. The germline V gene has CDR1 SNHLY and CDR2 FYNNEI. With 2 bases clipped from V and 5 bases from J, the junction kept 3 bases outside the gene matches. The CDR3 consists of 14 residues. In nucleotides, the CDR3 is TGTGCCAGCAGTGAATCAACAGGGGACAATGAGCAGTTCTTC. It yields the protein CASSESTGDNEQFF.

V gene TRBV2 combines with J gene TRBJ2-1; 9 bases are a match to TRBD2. With V trimmed by 6 bases and J by 10 bases, 10 bases remained unmatched. Germline CDR1 SNHLY, CDR2 FYNNEI. The CDR3 covers 14 residues. As DNA, the CDR3 is TGTGCCAGCAGCCTGCGGACTAGCGCACTAGAGCAGTTCTTC. It yields the protein CASSLRTSALEQFF.

This rearrangement joins TRBV29-1 to TRBJ1-1, with no clear D. The CDR3 runs to 11 residues. Germline-derived CDR1 and CDR2 are SQVTM and ANQGSEA. Trimming took 7 bases from V and 2 from J, leaving 8 bases between them. CDR3 DNA: TGCAGCGCCACGCGAAACACTGAAGCTTTCTTT. Its translation is CSATRNTEAFF.